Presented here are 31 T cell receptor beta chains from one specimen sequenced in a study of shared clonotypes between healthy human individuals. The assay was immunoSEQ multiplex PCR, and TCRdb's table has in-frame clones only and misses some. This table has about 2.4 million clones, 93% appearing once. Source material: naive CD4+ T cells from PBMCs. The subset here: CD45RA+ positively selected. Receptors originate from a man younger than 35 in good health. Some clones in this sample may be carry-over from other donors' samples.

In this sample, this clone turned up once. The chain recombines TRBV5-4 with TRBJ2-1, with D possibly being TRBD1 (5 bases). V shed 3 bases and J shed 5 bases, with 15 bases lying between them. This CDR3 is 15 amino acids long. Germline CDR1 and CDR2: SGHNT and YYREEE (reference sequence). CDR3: CASSSSRQGNNEQFF. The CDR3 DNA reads TGTGCCAGCAGCTCCTCACGTCAGGGAAACAATGAGCAGTTCTTC. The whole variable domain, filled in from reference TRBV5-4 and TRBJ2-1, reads ETGVTQSPTHLIKTRGQQVTLRCSSQSGHNTVSWYQQALGQGPQFIFQYYREEENGRGNFPPRFSGLQFPNYSSELNVNALELDDSALYLCASSSSRQGNNEQFFGPGTRLTVL.

The chain's CDR3 is CASRDFQREPTDTQYF. The CDR3 region has the DNA TGTGCCAGTAGAGATTTCCAGCGGGAGCCCACAGATACGCAGTATTTT. The chain has TRBV19 and TRBJ2-3; TRBD2 agrees at 8 bases. V lost 6 bases and J lost 2; bases outside the gene matches: 10. Germline V gives CDR1 LNHDA, CDR2 SQIVND (reference sequence). The CDR3 is made up of 16 amino acids.

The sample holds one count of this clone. The CDR3 sequence is CASNAQGGEQYF. As DNA, the CDR3 is TGTGCCAGTAACGCCCAGGGTGGCGAGCAGTACTTC. The V gene is TRBV19, the J gene TRBJ2-7, with D perhaps TRBD1 (5 bases). This CDR3 contains 12 residues. Trimming removed 7 bases at V and 6 bases at J, with 13 bases between. The germline CDR1 and CDR2 sequences are LNHDA and SQIVND (reference sequence). Supplemented by reference TRBV19 and TRBJ2-7, the full variable domain reads DGGITQSPKYLFRKEGQNVTLSCEQNLNHDAMYWYRQDPGQGLRLIYYSQIVNDFQKGDIAEGYSVSREKKESFPLTVTSAQKNPTAFYLCASNAQGGEQYFGPGTRLTVT.

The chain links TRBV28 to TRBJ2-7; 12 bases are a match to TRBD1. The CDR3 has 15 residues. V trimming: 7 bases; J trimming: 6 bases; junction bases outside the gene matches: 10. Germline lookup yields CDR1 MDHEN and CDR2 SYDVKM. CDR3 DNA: TGTGCCAGCACCCCTTCCGGGACAGGGGGCTCCGAGCAGTACTTC. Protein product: CASTPSGTGGSEQYF. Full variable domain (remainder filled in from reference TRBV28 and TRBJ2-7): DVKVTQSSRYLVKRTGEKVFLECVQDMDHENMFWYRQDPGLGLRLIYFSYDVKMKEKGDIPEGYSVSREKKERFSLILESASTNQTSMYLCASTPSGTGGSEQYFGPGTRLTVT.

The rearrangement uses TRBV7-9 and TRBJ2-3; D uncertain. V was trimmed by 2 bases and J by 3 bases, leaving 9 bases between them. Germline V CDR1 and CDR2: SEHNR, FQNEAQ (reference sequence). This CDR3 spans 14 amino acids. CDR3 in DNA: TGTGCCAGCAGCTTACCACCCCTTACAGATACGCAGTATTTT. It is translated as CASSLPPLTDTQYF.

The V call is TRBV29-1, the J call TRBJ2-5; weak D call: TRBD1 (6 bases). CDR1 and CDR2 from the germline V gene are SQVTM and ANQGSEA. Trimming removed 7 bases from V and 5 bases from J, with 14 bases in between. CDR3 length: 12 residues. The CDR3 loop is CSAGGGPETQYF. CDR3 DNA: TGCAGCGCTGGGGGCGGACCCGAGACCCAGTACTTC.

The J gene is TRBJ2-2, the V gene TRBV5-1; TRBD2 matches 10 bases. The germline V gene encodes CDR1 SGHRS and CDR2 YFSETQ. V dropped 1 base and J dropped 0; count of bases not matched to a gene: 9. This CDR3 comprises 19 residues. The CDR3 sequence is CASSLKATSGATNTGELFF. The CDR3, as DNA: TGCGCCAGCAGCTTGAAGGCAACTAGCGGGGCCACGAACACCGGGGAGCTGTTTTTT.

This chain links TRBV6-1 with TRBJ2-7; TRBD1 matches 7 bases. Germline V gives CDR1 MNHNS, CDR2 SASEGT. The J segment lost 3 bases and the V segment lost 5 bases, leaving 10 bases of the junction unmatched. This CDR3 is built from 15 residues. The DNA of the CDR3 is TGTGCCAGCAGTCAAGGGGGACAGTCTAACTACGAGCAGTACTTC. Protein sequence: CASSQGGQSNYEQYF.

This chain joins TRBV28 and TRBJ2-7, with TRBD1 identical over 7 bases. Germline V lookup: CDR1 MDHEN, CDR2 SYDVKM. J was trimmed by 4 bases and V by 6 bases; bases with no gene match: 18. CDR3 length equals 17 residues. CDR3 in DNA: TGTGCCAGCAGCTTAATCAAGGGGGCTGGAAGTCGATACGAGCAGTACTTC. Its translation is CASSLIKGAGSRYEQYF.

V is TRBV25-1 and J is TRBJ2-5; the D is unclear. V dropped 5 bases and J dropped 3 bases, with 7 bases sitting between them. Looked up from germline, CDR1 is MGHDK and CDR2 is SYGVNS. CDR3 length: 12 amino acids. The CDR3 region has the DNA TGTGCCAGCAGTCGGCAGGAAGAGACCCAGTACTTC. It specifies CASSRQEETQYF.

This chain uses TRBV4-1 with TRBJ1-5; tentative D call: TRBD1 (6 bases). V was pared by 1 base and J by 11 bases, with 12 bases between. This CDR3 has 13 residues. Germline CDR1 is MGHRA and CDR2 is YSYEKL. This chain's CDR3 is CASSQVQGGTQHF. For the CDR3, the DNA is TGCGCCAGCAGCCAAGTTCAAGGGGGGACCCAGCATTTT.

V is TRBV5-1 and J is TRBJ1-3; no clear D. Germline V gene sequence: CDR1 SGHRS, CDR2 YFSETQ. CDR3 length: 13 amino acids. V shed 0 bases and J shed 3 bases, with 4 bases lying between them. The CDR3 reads CASSLEIGNTIYF. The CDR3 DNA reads TGCGCCAGCAGCTTGGAGATTGGAAACACCATATATTTT.

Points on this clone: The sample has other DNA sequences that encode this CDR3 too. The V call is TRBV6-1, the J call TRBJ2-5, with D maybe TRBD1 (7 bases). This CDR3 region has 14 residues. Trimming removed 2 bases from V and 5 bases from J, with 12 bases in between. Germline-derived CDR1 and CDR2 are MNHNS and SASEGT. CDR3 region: CASSEQGGRETQYF. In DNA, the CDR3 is TGTGCCAGCAGTGAACAGGGGGGACGGGAGACCCAGTACTTC.

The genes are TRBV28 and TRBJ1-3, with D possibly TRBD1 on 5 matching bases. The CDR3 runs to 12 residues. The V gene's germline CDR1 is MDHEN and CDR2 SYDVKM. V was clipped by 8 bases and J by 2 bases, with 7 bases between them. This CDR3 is CASGGAGNTIYF. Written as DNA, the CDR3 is TGTGCCAGCGGGGGAGCTGGAAACACCATATATTTT.

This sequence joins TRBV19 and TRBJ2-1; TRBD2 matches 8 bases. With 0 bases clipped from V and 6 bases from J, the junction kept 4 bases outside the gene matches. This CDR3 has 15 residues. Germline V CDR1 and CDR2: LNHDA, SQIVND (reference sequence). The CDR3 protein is CASSIDAGGSNEQFF. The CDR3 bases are TGTGCCAGTAGTATAGATGCGGGAGGTTCCAATGAGCAGTTCTTC.

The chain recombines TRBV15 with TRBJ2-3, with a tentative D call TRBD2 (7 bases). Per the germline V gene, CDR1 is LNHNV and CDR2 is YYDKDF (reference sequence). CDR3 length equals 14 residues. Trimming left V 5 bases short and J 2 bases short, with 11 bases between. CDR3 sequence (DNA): TGTGCCACCAGCTTAGGGGGGGACACAGATACGCAGTATTTT. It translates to CATSLGGDTDTQYF.

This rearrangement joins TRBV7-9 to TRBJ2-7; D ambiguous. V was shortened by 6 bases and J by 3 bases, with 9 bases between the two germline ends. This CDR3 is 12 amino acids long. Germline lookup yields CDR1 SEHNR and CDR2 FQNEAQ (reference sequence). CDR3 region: CASRREDYEQYF. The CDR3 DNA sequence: TGTGCCAGCAGACGCGAGGACTACGAGCAGTACTTC.

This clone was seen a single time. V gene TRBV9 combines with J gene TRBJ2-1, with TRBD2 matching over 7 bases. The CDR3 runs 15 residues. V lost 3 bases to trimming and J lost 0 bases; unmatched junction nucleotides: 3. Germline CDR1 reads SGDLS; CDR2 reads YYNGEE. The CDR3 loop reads CASSGTSDSYNEQFF. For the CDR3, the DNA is TGTGCCAGCAGCGGTACTAGCGACTCCTACAATGAGCAGTTCTTC.

The CDR3 DNA reads TGTGCCAGCTTAGGGACCGGCGGAAACACCATATATTTT. It is translated as CASLGTGGNTIYF. The chain is built from TRBV7-9 and TRBJ1-3, with D perhaps TRBD1 (5 bases). Between the trimmed V and J ends, which lost 8 bases and 4 bases, there was a span of 12 bases. Germline V lookup: CDR1 SEHNR, CDR2 FQNEAQ (reference sequence). The CDR3 length is 13 residues.

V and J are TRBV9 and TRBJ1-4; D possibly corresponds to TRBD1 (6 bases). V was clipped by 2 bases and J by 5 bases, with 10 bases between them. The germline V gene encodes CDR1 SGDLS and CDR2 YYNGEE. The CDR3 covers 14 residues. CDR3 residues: CASSVPDSNEKLFF. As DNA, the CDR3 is TGTGCCAGCAGCGTCCCGGACAGCAATGAAAAACTGTTTTTT.

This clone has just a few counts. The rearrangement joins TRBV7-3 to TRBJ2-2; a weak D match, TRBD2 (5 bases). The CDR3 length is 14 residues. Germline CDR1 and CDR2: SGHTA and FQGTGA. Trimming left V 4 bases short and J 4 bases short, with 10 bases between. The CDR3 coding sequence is TGTGCCAGCAGCTCGGGGAGACCCACCGGGGAGCTGTTTTTT. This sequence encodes CASSSGRPTGELFF.

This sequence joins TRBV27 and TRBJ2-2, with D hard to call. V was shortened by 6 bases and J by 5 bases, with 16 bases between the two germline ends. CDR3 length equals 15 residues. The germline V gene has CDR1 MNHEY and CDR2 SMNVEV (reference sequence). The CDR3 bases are TGTGCCAGCAGGACCGTTCGGCGAGAGACCGGGGAGCTGTTTTTT. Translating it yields CASRTVRRETGELFF.

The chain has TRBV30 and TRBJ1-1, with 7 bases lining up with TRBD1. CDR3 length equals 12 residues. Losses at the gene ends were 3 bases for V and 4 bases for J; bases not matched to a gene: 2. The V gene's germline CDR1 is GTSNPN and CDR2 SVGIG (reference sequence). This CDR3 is CAWSGTATEAFF. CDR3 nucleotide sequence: TGTGCCTGGAGCGGGACAGCCACTGAAGCTTTCTTT.

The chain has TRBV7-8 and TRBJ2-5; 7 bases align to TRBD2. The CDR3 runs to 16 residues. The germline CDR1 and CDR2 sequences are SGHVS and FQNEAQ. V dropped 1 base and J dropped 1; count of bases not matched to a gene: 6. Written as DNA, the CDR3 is TGTGCCAGCAGCTTAGTTCGGCTAGCGGTCCAAGAGACCCAGTACTTC. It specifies CASSLVRLAVQETQYF.

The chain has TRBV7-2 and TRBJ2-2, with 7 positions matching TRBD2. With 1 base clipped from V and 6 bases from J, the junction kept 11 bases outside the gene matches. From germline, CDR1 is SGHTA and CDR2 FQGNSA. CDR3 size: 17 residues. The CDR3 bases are TGTGCCAGCAGCTTAGGGTCCCAGCGGGGTCTCTCCGGGGAGCTGTTTTTT. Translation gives CASSLGSQRGLSGELFF.

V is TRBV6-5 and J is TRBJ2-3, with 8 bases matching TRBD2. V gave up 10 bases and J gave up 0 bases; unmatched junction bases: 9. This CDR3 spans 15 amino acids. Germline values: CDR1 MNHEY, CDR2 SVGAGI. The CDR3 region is CATLLRGASTDTQYF. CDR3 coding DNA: TGTGCCACTTTGTTGCGGGGGGCGAGCACAGATACGCAGTATTTT.

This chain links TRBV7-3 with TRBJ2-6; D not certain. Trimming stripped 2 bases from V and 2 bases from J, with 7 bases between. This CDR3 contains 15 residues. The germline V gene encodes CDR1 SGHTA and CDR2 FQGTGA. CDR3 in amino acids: CASSLVPTGANVLTF. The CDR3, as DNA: TGTGCCAGCAGCTTAGTACCAACTGGGGCCAACGTCCTGACTTTC.

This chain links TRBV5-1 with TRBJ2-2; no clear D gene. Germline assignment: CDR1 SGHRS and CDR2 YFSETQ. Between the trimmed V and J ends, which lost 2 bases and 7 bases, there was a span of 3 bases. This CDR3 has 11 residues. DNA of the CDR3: TGCGCCAGCAGCTTTAACGGGGAGCTGTTTTTT. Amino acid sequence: CASSFNGELFF.

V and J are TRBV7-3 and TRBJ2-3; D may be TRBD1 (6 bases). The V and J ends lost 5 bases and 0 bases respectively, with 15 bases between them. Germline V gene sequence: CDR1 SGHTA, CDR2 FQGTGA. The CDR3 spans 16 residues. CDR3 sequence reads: CASSPRTASSTDTQYF. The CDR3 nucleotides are TGTGCCAGCAGCCCCCGGACAGCTTCTAGCACAGATACGCAGTATTTT.

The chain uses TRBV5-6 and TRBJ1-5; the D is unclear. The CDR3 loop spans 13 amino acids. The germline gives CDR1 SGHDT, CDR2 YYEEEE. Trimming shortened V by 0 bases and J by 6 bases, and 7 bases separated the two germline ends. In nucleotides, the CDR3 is TGTGCCAGCAGCTTGGCCGGGAGTCAGCCCCAGCATTTT. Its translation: CASSLAGSQPQHF.

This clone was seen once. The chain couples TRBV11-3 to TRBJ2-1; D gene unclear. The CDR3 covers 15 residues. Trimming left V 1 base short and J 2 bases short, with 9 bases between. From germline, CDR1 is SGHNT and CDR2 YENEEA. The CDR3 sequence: CASSLGGVPYNEQFF. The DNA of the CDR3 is TGTGCCAGCAGCTTAGGCGGCGTACCCTACAATGAGCAGTTCTTC.